The present T cell receptor (beta chain) was sequenced within a study of cytomegalovirus exposure and HLA in healthy donors (dated by TCRdb to 2015 to 2018). Turning to the overall study: According to an earlier analysis of a few hundred of the donors, about 170 million T cells yielded some 110 million unique TCR beta sequences and approximately 280 Gb of sequence data. Around 300 gigabases of sequencing data and approximately 93 million unique TCR sequences were included in an early release covering about 620 HLA-typed donors. Of the approximately 400 genotyped donors, approximately 80% were placed in the genetic ancestry cluster associated with self-reported Caucasian donors. The study aimed to test whether cataloging public T cell receptors could reveal signatures of past pathogen exposure. Using immunosequencing, the study profiled T cell repertoires from 500 to 800 subjects and related those repertoires to cytomegalovirus serostatus. A separate validation cohort of over 95 different subjects was used in addition to the roughly 620-subject first cohort. To predict cytomegalovirus infection status, the study combined high-throughput TCR immunosequencing, statistical association of individual TCRs with disease status, and machine learning. A later analysis re-analyzed previously published TCR beta repertoires from 660 or so donors and added high-resolution HLA genotyping to study TCR occurrence patterns. Rather than drawing on any new phenotypic data, the later analysis identified candidate immune exposures from TCR beta sequences and the way those sequences occurred across donors. In an earlier analysis of roughly 600 of the donors, high-throughput TCR beta sequencing was used to judge whether each TCR beta V gene segment behaved as functional or pseudogenic. Alongside the repertoire data, information on donor age, sex, ethnicity and CMV serostatus was compiled. Genome-wide SNP genotypes for about 55% of the roughly 670 donors were used in a later genetic analysis, which treated that subset as a discovery cohort. Every repertoire in the discovery cohort had been generated on one and the same sequencing platform. HLA typing covered class I and class II loci at four-digit resolution. Typing coverage differed by locus: A, B, C, DRB1 and DQB1 were typed in roughly 629-630 donors, DQA1 in 500 to 550, DPA1 in around 580, and DPB1 in just under 490. Four to six DR-DQ haplotypes were handled as single units for association and clustering, since linkage in the cohort was strong. On average, 235,054 unique TCR beta nucleotide sequences were sequenced per donor among 398 genotyped donors of the cohort, with roughly 19% of those sequences being non-productive.

In total, roughly 670 healthy bone marrow donors made up the cohort. At the time of sampling, all cohort members were nominally healthy, though unrecorded immune exposures were likely present. The donor was CMV seronegative and was included in the group of under 450 seronegative cohort members. Each donor provided a peripheral blood sample, and peripheral blood mononuclear cells were used for TCR beta sequencing. The Qiagen DNeasy Blood Extraction Kit was used to extract genomic DNA from the blood cell samples. The germline V gene (reference sequence) provides CDR1 MNHNY and CDR2 SVGAGI. V is pared back by 2 bases and J by 4 bases, with 6 bases lying between the germline termini. The CDR3 numbers 12 residues from cysteine through phenylalanine. The read is trimmed to its CDR3 DNA, 36 bases read in frame from base 1. This clone was seen once. It lacks a known antigen. No base quality information exists; no much larger clone differs at one position.

Points the paper makes about the study in general: Broadly in line with IMGT annotations, most TCR beta V segments showed up in productive rearrangements about 87% or about 30% of the time in an earlier analysis of about 500 of the donors. V-gene and J-gene trimming of TCR beta chains was associated with a missense DCLRE1C variant in a later genetic analysis, and the association was replicated in an independent cohort. Linkage disequilibrium might explain the correlated functional status among segregating V segments, but an unknown experimental factor could not be ruled out. Because counts were too low, around 17 rarely observed V segments, including chromosome 9 orphons, were left out of the earlier analysis of 587 of the donors. For the cohort, immune exposure information was limited to CMV serostatus. Sequencing depth was assumed to be roughly uniform across donors in the presence/absence analyses, though that assumption may not hold. HLA typing was unavailable for some donors at each locus, so association tests used only the typed subset. The authors suggested that the approach could potentially be generalized to other disease states and immunological phenotypes. A further reported finding was that TCR beta sequences accurately predicted the HLA-A and HLA-B alleles for most subjects in the first cohort. A later analysis found that TCR association rates varied across HLA loci, with DRB1 alleles showing the most associated TCRs and HLA-C alleles the fewest. When HLA alleles, especially DR and DQ, strongly co-occurred, TCR associations were difficult to assign to individual alleles. While some public TCRs were present in many individuals, most TCR sequences turned up only very rarely across donors. In a later analysis, several top co-occurrence clusters were reported to appear linked to parvovirus B19, influenza, CMV and Epstein-Barr virus. Cytomegalovirus status was reported to be diagnosed by the classifier with high specificity and sensitivity in both the original and validation cohorts. Compared with the approximately 710-donor mean, donors in an Asian-associated ancestry cluster had fewer N-insertions in productive TCRs, according to a later genetic analysis. Some IMGT-functional V segments, including TRBV6-2 and TRBV6-3, could not be distinguished by the 87-base-pair reads and were therefore excluded. In the study, around 150 TCR beta chains were listed as associated with cytomegalovirus. The sequencing pipeline was judged likely to have produced a cluster of highly shared sequence variants as a technical artifact. A few of the identified cytomegalovirus-associated TCR beta chains were confirmed in vitro to be specific for cytomegalovirus antigens. Compared with equally common non-associated chains, HLA-associated TCR beta chains in a later analysis were more clonally expanded and had lower generation probabilities. Only TCR beta chains were sequenced in this cohort, and the absence of alpha or paired-chain data limited detectable features. In a later analysis, 16,951 TCR beta sequences were associated with specific HLA alleles at a false discovery rate of 0.05. Most CMV-associated TCR beta chains appeared to be HLA-restricted in a later analysis, and the HLA associations seemed to be driven largely by CMV exposure.

Libraries were made using the immunoSEQ multiplex PCR assay. A mixture of 60 forward primers for TCR Vbeta segments and 13 reverse primers for TCR Jbeta segments was used in the multiplex PCR. Amplification of the CDR3 region of rearranged TCR beta genes was performed with a multiplex PCR assay on genomic DNA. On the Illumina HiSeq System, the amplified TCR beta libraries were sequenced as 87-base-pair reads. On the study's bioinformatics: A later analysis tallied 75 million to 95 million unique TCR beta chains across the approximately 670 repertoires, and some 12 million of those chains were shared by two or more donors. A nearest-neighbor algorithm error-corrected the raw reads and collapsed the reads into unique sequences, merging closely related sequences to remove PCR and sequencing errors. To assign V, D and J gene segments, CDR3 sequences were aligned to IMGT reference sequences. For a sequence to be retained, a match of at least six nucleotides was required to both a V gene segment and a J gene segment. Rearrangements were called productive when the CDR3 lacked stop codons and stayed in frame with V and J; all others were non-productive. CDR3 was defined according to IMGT convention as the region running from the second conserved V-encoded cysteine to the conserved J-encoded phenylalanine. In an earlier analysis of more than 550 of the donors, sequences lacking an unambiguous match to a single V gene segment were excluded. In an earlier analysis of 450 to 700 of the donors, V segments were called functional above 56.7% productive rearrangements and were called segregating when the between-donor standard deviation exceeded 5%. A statistical classification framework was developed to diagnose cytomegalovirus status using the catalog of TCR beta chain sequences. In a later analysis, TCR nucleotide sequences were compared against IMGT/GENE-DB human TR gene sequences so that V and J genes could be assigned. Using the TCRdist pipeline, a later analysis assigned CDR3 sequences along with most-parsimonious VDJ recombination scenarios. A later analysis defined each TCR beta chain by its CDR3 amino acid sequence plus V-gene family, and excluded reads lacking a unique V-gene family. In a later analysis, some 600 highly shared, low-generation-probability nucleotide sequences were removed to address suspected cross-contamination and a sequencing artifact. In a later analysis, a clonal expansion index was calculated for each public chain from normalized within-repertoire ranks of inferred template counts. In a later analysis, generation probabilities were computed with a VDJ recombination model fitted to out-of-frame rearrangements, and the resulting probabilities were checked against IGoR. In a later analysis, TCR-TCR, TCR-HLA and TCR-CMV co-occurrence was scored with hypergeometric tests, and a repertoire-size bias correction was applied to TCR pairs. False discovery rates were estimated in a later analysis by permuting HLA or CMV assignments 20 times. A later analysis grouped co-occurring TCRs with DBSCAN, adding TCRdist sequence similarity when clustering within HLA-allele-positive subsets. Co-occurrence clustering excluded repertoires with fewer than 30,000 or more than 120,000 public chains, plus five with anomalous nucleotide sharing. TCRdb carries this immuneACCESS record with in-frame sequences only. Its versions omit some clonotypes, under half of them owing to an unresolved V gene in the studies checked, with the rest unexplained. V and J calls and clone size are those listed in that table; D and trimming were worked out from the DNA. Within this sample are about 120,000 clones, with around 88% of them counted one time only. The ten most abundant clones make up about 1.8% of the sample.

The sequenced material came from PBMCs. The sequence derives from a man aged 40-50 years in good health and CMV-seronegative. The V and J segments used are TRBV6-6 and TRBJ2-7; the D gene assignment is ambiguous. The CDR3 here reads CASSYVKYEQYF. The nucleotide sequence reads TGTGCCAGCAGTTACGTAAAATACGAGCAGTACTTC.